This TCR beta chain was identified during a study of regulatory T cells in long-lasting Graves disease. Study-level background: Graves' patients with a new diagnosis had received antithyroid drugs under 3 months.

With iRepertoire HTBI primers and Arm-PCR of CDR3 regions, TCR beta libraries were built. TCRdb re-called the multiplex PCR reads through MiXCR, storing one row per CDR3 protein. The repertoire consists of approximately 300,000 distinct CDR3 sequences, with over 15% occurring once and the leading ten covering 38%. This clonotype was recorded many times. Time point specified: newly diagnosed GD, antithyroid drugs for less than 3 months. RNA extracted from PBMCs served as the sequencing template. From an endocrinology department in Xi'an, China, came the patients. The clonotype originates from a female donor with Graves disease. Sequencing was performed on peripheral blood mononuclear cells (PBMCs), taken at new diagnosis, from a patient treated with antithyroid drugs.

DNA of the CDR3: TGTGCCAGCACCCAGGCCACCTACGAGCAGTACTTC. Its translation: CASTQATYEQYF. The chain links TRBV2 to TRBJ2-7, with D uncertain. With 7 bases removed from V and 2 bases from J, the gap between germline ends came to 9 bases. This CDR3 spans 12 amino acids. Per germline, CDR1 SNHLY and CDR2 FYNNEI.